This passage covers 21 T cell receptor beta chains from one sample sequenced in a study of beta chain features in type 1 diabetes. Of the isolated RNA, all was reverse transcribed, and so the sequenced material was expressed TCRB transcripts. Only in-frame clones appear in the TCRdb table, and some are missing; sequencing was by immunoSEQ multiplex PCR. Seen here are 15,000 to 20,000 clones, around 46% observed once, and the top ten hold approximately 0.42%. The sample taken for sequencing was stem cell memory CD4+ T cells from blood. These receptors came from a man aged 18 to 29 in good health.

The CDR3 sequence is CASSSVLSSPLHF. The CDR3 nucleotides are TGTGCCAGCAGCTCGGTCCTTTCTTCACCCCTCCACTTT. The chain uses TRBV11-1 and TRBJ1-6; D is ambiguous. CDR1 and CDR2 (germline): SGHAT, FQDESV (reference sequence). V lost 4 bases and J 9 bases, leaving 10 bases between the germline ends. The length of the CDR3 is 13 residues.

This clone has only a few counts. The V call is TRBV6-6, the J call TRBJ1-5, with 10 bases lining up with TRBD1. V shed 6 bases and J 5 bases; nucleotides not matched to a gene: 4. The germline V gene encodes CDR1 MNHNY and CDR2 SVGAGI (reference sequence). This CDR3 has 14 residues. The DNA for the CDR3 is TGTGCCAGCAGCGTGGGGACAGGGGATCAGCCCCAGCATTTT. It yields the protein CASSVGTGDQPQHF.

This clone occurred a few times. DNA of the CDR3: TGCAGCGTTGCCCGACTAGATGGGGAGCAGTTCTTC. Translated, it gives CSVARLDGEQFF. The genes are TRBV29-1 and TRBJ2-1, with D possibly TRBD2 on 6 matching bases. This CDR3 spans 12 amino acids. Deletions cut 4 bases from V and 10 bases from J, with 14 bases between. CDR1 and CDR2 from the germline V gene are SQVTM and ANQGSEA.

The rearrangement joins TRBV7-2 to TRBJ1-4, with a tentative D call TRBD1 (5 bases). From germline, CDR1 is SGHTA and CDR2 FQGNSA. The CDR3 has 15 amino acids. V was cut by 6 bases and J by 4 bases, with 15 bases left in between. DNA of the CDR3: TGTGCCAGCAGTCCTATGGGGCAGCATAATGAAAAACTGTTTTTT. It is translated as CASSPMGQHNEKLFF.

The J gene is TRBJ2-3, the V gene TRBV28; TRBD2 matches 9 bases. Germline lookup yields CDR1 MDHEN and CDR2 SYDVKM. This CDR3 has 15 amino acids. V lost 8 bases, J lost 9 bases, and 15 bases stayed unmatched. CDR3 sequence: CASQSGGRLETTQYF. DNA for the CDR3: TGTGCCAGCCAAAGCGGGGGGCGGTTAGAGACGACGCAGTATTTT.

About this clone: The junction shows a germline mismatch at one end, possibly a read error. The chain links TRBV18 to TRBJ2-2; possible D gene TRBD2, 6 bases. The CDR3 has 15 residues. Germline-derived CDR1 and CDR2 are KGHSH and LQKENI. The CDR3 sequence: CASSRLVENTGERFF. In DNA form, the CDR3 reads TGTGCCAGCTCACGACTAGTGGAAAACACCGGGGAGCGGTTTTTT.

This clone was detected a few times. The V gene is TRBV5-1, the J gene TRBJ2-1; TRBD1 is a possible D gene (6 bases). The CDR3 covers 17 residues. Per the germline V gene, CDR1 is SGHRS and CDR2 is YFSETQ. V gave up 0 bases and J gave up 3 bases, with 16 bases separating them. For the CDR3, the DNA is TGCGCCAGCAGCTTGGTCCCGGAGACAGGCGACTACAATGAGCAGTTCTTC. Encoded protein: CASSLVPETGDYNEQFF. The whole variable domain, filled in from reference TRBV5-1 and TRBJ2-1, reads KAGVTQTPRYLIKTRGQQVTLSCSPISGHRSVSWYQQTPGQGLQFLFEYFSETQRNKGNFPGRFSGRQFSNSRSEMNVSTLELGDSALYLCASSLVPETGDYNEQFFGPGTRLTVL.

The chain has TRBV4-2 and TRBJ2-2; no clear D. There are 16 residues in the CDR3. Germline CDR1 LGHNA, CDR2 YNFKEQ. Trimming stripped 0 bases from V and 7 bases from J, with 15 bases between. The CDR3 here is CASSQEVGIFGGELFF. The CDR3 coding sequence is TGTGCCAGCAGCCAAGAGGTGGGCATCTTCGGCGGGGAGCTGTTTTTT.

This clone was seen a handful of times. The gene calls are TRBV5-6 and TRBJ1-1, with 9 nucleotides matching TRBD1. The CDR3 has 11 residues. V shed 5 bases and J 11 bases; nucleotides not matched to a gene: 4. Germline values: CDR1 SGHDT, CDR2 YYEEEE. The CDR3 DNA is TGTGCCAGCAGGAACAGGGGGCCCGCTTTCTTT. Encoded protein: CASRNRGPAFF.

This clone appeared a few times. The rearrangement joins TRBV18 to TRBJ2-6, with 9 bases that match TRBD1. Germline assignment: CDR1 KGHSH and CDR2 LQKENI. J gave up 1 base and V 3 bases, and 7 bases lay outside the gene matches. The CDR3 contains 18 residues. The CDR3 region has the DNA TGTGCCAGCTCACCTAATCCGGGACAGGGTTCTGGGGCCAACGTCCTGACTTTC. Its translation: CASSPNPGQGSGANVLTF. The full variable domain, rest sourced from reference TRBV18 and TRBJ2-6, is NAGVMQNPRHLVRRRGQEARLRCSPMKGHSHVYWYRQLPEEGLKFMVYLQKENIIDESGMPKERFSAEFPKEGPSILRIQQVVRGDSAAYFCASSPNPGQGSGANVLTFGAGSRLTVL.

The gene calls are TRBV20-1 and TRBJ1-5, with D unclear. This CDR3 has 11 residues. Germline V gene data show CDR1 as DFQATT and CDR2 as SNEGSKA (reference sequence). V lost 3 bases, J lost 9 bases, and 9 bases lay in between. CDR3 residues: CSASFGVPQHF. For the CDR3, the DNA is TGCAGTGCTAGCTTCGGGGTGCCCCAGCATTTT.

The CDR3 nucleotides are TGTGCCAGCAGCTTCGGGGAAGGAGATACGCAGTATTTT. Residues: CASSFGEGDTQYF. V and J are TRBV11-3 and TRBJ2-3; D is possibly TRBD2 (5 bases). Germline CDR1 is SGHNT and CDR2 is YENEEA. The CDR3 has 13 residues. Between the trimmed V and J ends, which lost 3 bases and 5 bases, there was a span of 9 bases.

This rearrangement joins TRBV2 to TRBJ1-5; a weak D match, TRBD1 (5 bases). CDR1 and CDR2 from the germline V gene are SNHLY and FYNNEI. The CDR3 has 14 amino acids. The V gene lost 4 bases and the J gene lost 3 bases, with 10 bases spanning the gap. The CDR3 loop reads CASSARQINQPQHF. Here the CDR3 DNA reads TGTGCCAGCAGTGCCAGACAGATCAATCAGCCCCAGCATTTT. Together with reference TRBV2 and TRBJ1-5, the CDR3 gives the full variable domain: EPEVTQTPSHQVTQMGQEVILRCVPISNHLYFYWYRQILGQKVEFLVSFYNNEISEKSEIFDDQFSVERPDGSNFTLKIRSTKLEDSAMYFCASSARQINQPQHFGDGTRLSIL.

The chain uses TRBV7-8 and TRBJ1-5; possible D gene TRBD1, 5 bases. There are 14 residues in the CDR3. The V end lost 5 bases, the J end lost 4 bases, and 12 bases lay between the germline ends. Germline V lookup: CDR1 SGHVS, CDR2 FQNEAQ. In DNA, the CDR3 is TGTGCCAGCAGCCTTCGCGGGGGGAATCAGCCCCAGCATTTT. Translated: CASSLRGGNQPQHF.

The chain couples TRBV18 to TRBJ1-6, with 7 bases lining up with TRBD1. J gave up 9 bases and V 3 bases, and 8 bases lay outside the gene matches. This CDR3 has 15 amino acids. Germline loops: CDR1 KGHSH, CDR2 LQKENI. CDR3 bases: TGTGCCAGCTCACCCCGGGACAGTAGTAGTTCACCCCTCCACTTT. Residues: CASSPRDSSSSPLHF.

The chain combines TRBV19 with TRBJ1-1; D possibly corresponds to TRBD1 (6 bases). V lost 1 base and J lost 1, with 13 bases in between. Germline CDR1 and CDR2: LNHDA and SQIVND (reference sequence). CDR3 size: 16 residues. CDR3 amino acids: CASSIGDRRKNTEAFF. Written as DNA, the CDR3 is TGTGCCAGTAGTATAGGTGACAGGAGAAAGAACACTGAAGCTTTCTTT.

This clone was counted between two and nine times. The V gene is TRBV18, the J gene TRBJ2-5; D may be TRBD1 (5 bases). The V gene's germline CDR1 is KGHSH and CDR2 LQKENI. Trimming removed 1 base from V and 5 bases from J, with 11 bases in between. The CDR3 covers 14 residues. CDR3 sequence reads: CASSPQGFEETQYF. The CDR3 coding sequence is TGTGCCAGCTCACCACAGGGGTTCGAGGAGACCCAGTACTTC.

V gene TRBV5-1 combines with J gene TRBJ2-2, with no clear D. CDR1 is SGHRS and CDR2 is YFSETQ in the germline V gene. The CDR3 has 13 residues. Trimming removed 0 bases from V and 5 bases from J, with 5 bases in between. The CDR3 DNA follows: TGCGCCAGCAGCTTGGCGGTTACCGGGGAGCTGTTTTTT. This codes for CASSLAVTGELFF. The whole variable domain, filled in from reference TRBV5-1 and TRBJ2-2, reads KAGVTQTPRYLIKTRGQQVTLSCSPISGHRSVSWYQQTPGQGLQFLFEYFSETQRNKGNFPGRFSGRQFSNSRSEMNVSTLELGDSALYLCASSLAVTGELFFGEGSRLTVL.

The rearrangement links TRBV9 to TRBJ2-5; tentatively, D is TRBD1 (7 bases). CDR3 length equals 13 residues. CDR1 SGDLS and CDR2 YYNGEE come from the germline V gene. V lost 3 bases, J lost 5 bases, and 11 bases lay in between. The CDR3 spells CASSESGGETQYF. The DNA of the CDR3 is TGTGCCAGCAGCGAGTCAGGGGGGGAGACCCAGTACTTC.

This clone was detected a few times. The rearrangement uses TRBV29-1 and TRBJ2-5; 9 bases agree with TRBD1. Germline lookup yields CDR1 SQVTM and CDR2 ANQGSEA. V gave up 4 bases and J gave up 9 bases; unmatched junction bases: 6. This CDR3 is 12 amino acids long. The CDR3 region is CSVGDRVKPQYF. The DNA of the CDR3 is TGCAGCGTTGGGGACAGGGTGAAGCCCCAGTACTTC.

This clone is medium-sized by share. CDR3 amino acids: CAWSVQQGIQPQHF. CDR3 nucleotide sequence: TGTGCCTGGAGTGTACAACAGGGGATTCAGCCCCAGCATTTT. V gene TRBV30 combines with J gene TRBJ1-5; 7 positions agree with TRBD1. J lost 6 bases, V lost 0 bases, and 5 bases had no gene match. Germline values: CDR1 GTSNPN, CDR2 SVGIG (reference sequence). The CDR3 contains 14 residues.